The clone carrying this T cell receptor beta chain was seen only a few times. At one end, the junction sequence differs from germline, possibly due to a read error. This sample is part of a study of shared clonotypes between healthy human individuals. All the donors were Caucasian adults who lived in Nashville, Tennessee. Researchers drew on about 100 million PBMCs for genomic DNA from unsorted samples. The CDR3 spans 14 residues. CDR1 and CDR2 from the germline V gene are SGHDT and YYEEEE. Several immunoSEQ 96-well plates shared each subset's DNA, each plate a replicate. PCR replicates performed on unsorted PBMC used approximately 310 ng DNA, 30,000 or so T cell genomes. Profiling relied on immunoSEQ multiplex PCR, and the TCRdb table lists in-frame clones only, not all of them. The profile covers a few hundred thousand clones, with around 80% appearing a single time and around 12% taken by the ten largest.

This sequence was found in a middle-aged woman in good health. Some clones in this sample may be carry-over from other donors' samples. The sequenced material came from PBMCs. The V call is TRBV5-6, the J call TRBJ2-7; D unclear. The chain's CDR3 is CASSYQQVPYEQYF. The CDR3 DNA reads TGTGCCAGCAGCTATCAGCAGGTGCCCTACGAGCAGTACTTT.